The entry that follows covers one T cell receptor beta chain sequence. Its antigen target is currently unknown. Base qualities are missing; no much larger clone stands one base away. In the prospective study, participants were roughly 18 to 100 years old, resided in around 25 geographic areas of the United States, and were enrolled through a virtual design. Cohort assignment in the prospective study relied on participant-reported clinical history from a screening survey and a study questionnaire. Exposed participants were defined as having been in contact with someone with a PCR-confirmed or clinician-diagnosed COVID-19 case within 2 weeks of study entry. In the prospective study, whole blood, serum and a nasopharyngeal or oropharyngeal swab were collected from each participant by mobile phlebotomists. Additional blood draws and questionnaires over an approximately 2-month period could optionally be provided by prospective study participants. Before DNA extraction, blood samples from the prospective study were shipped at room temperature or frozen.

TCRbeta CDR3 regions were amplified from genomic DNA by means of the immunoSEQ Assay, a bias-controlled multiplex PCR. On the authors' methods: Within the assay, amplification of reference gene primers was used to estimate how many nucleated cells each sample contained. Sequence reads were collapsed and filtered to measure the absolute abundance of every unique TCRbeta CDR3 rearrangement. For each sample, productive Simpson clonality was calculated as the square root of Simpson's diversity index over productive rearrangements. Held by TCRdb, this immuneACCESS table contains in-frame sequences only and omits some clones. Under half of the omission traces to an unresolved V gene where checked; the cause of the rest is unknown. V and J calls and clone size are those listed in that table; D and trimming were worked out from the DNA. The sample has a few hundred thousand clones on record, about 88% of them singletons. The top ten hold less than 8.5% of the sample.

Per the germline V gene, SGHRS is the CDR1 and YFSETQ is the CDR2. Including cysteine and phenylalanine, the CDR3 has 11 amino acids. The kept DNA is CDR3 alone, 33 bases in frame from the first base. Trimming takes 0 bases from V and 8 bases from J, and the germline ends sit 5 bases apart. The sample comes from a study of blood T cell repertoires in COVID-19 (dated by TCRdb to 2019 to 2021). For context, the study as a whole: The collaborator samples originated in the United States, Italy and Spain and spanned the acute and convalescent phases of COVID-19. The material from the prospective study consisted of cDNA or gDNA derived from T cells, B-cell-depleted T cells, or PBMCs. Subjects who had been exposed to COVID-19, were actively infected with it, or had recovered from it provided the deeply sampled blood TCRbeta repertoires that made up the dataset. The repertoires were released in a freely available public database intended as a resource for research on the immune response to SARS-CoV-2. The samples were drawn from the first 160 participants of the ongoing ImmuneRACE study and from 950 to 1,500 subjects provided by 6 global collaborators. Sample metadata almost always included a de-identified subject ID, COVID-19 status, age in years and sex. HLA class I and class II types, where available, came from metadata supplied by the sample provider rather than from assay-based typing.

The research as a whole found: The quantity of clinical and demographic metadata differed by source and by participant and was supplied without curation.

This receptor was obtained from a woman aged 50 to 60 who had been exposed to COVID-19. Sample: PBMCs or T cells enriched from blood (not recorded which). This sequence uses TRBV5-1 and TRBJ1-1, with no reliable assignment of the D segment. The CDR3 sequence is CASSLGIEAFF. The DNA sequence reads TGCGCCAGCAGCTTGGGTATAGAAGCTTTCTTT. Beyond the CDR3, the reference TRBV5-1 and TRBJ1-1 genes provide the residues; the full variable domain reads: KAGVTQTPRYLIKTRGQQVTLSCSPISGHRSVSWYQQTPGQGLQFLFEYFSETQRNKGNFPGRFSGRQFSNSRSEMNVSTLELGDSALYLCASSLGIEAFFGQGTRLTVV.